The 8 T cell receptor beta chains listed next were all sequenced from one sample in a study of blood T cell repertoires in COVID-19. Sequencing used immunoSEQ multiplex PCR; TCRdb keeps in-frame clones, though not all of them. The table includes approximately 80,000 clones, almost 85% detected once. The sequenced material came from peripheral blood. Receptors originate from a man aged 45-60 years with COVID-19, enrolled during active disease.

V and J are TRBV3-1 (or the pseudogene TRBV3-2) and TRBJ1-6; tentative D call: TRBD1 (6 bases). The V and J ends lost 1 base and 6 bases respectively, with 13 bases between them. Per germline, CDR1 LGHDT and CDR2 YNNKEL (reference sequence). CDR3 length: 16 amino acids. The CDR3 reads CASSQAFRTANSPLHF. CDR3 bases: TGTGCCAGCAGCCAAGCGTTTAGGACAGCTAATTCACCCCTCCACTTT.

In this sample, this clone turned up a few times. The V call is TRBV25-1, the J call TRBJ2-6, with no clear D. V lost 6 bases to trimming and J lost 0 bases, with 3 bases between them. The CDR3 spans 13 residues. From germline, CDR1 is MGHDK and CDR2 SYGVNS. CDR3: CASSLSGANVLTF. CDR3 nucleotide sequence: TGTGCCAGCAGCCTCTCTGGGGCCAACGTCCTGACTTTC.

The chain joins TRBV2 to TRBJ1-4, with no clear D. The CDR3 is 15 amino acids. The germline V gene has CDR1 SNHLY and CDR2 FYNNEI. Deletions cut 6 bases from V and 7 bases from J, with 18 bases between. The CDR3 reads CASRPPRGRGEKLFF. DNA for the CDR3: TGTGCCAGCAGGCCCCCTCGAGGTCGGGGTGAAAAACTGTTTTTT.

The chain carries TRBV6-5 and TRBJ1-2, with a weak D call TRBD1 (5 bases). Trimming shortened V by 6 bases and J by 8 bases, and 13 bases separated the two germline ends. CDR1 is MNHEY and CDR2 is SVGAGI in the germline V gene. CDR3 size: 12 residues. CDR3 region: CASRRSTEGYTF. CDR3 bases: TGTGCCAGCAGACGATCGACAGAGGGCTACACCTTC.

In its sample, this clone was seen once. V and J are TRBV15 and TRBJ1-5; 8 positions agree with TRBD1. The CDR3 contains 14 residues. V dropped 4 bases and J dropped 6; count of bases not matched to a gene: 5. Germline V gene lookup returns CDR1 LNHNV and CDR2 YYDKDF (reference sequence). The CDR3 sequence is CATSTRQGSQPQHF. The CDR3 nucleotides read TGTGCCACCAGCACCCGACAGGGGAGTCAGCCCCAGCATTTT.

This chain joins TRBV19 and TRBJ1-5, with D unclear. Trimming took 2 bases from V and 4 from J, leaving 15 bases between them. The germline V gene encodes CDR1 LNHDA and CDR2 SQIVND (reference sequence). The CDR3 spans 16 residues. The DNA for the CDR3 is TGTGCCAGTAGTATAAGGCAGGCTCGGCTTAATCAGCCCCAGCATTTT. Amino acid sequence: CASSIRQARLNQPQHF.

CDR3 region: CASSPEGSLPQHF. Written as DNA, the CDR3 is TGTGCCAGCTCGCCGGAGGGCAGCCTGCCCCAGCATTTT. The chain uses TRBV18 and TRBJ1-5; D remains unclear. This CDR3 is built from 13 residues. CDR1 is KGHSH and CDR2 is LQKENI in the germline V gene. The germline V and J ends were trimmed by 6 bases and 9 bases, with 15 bases remaining between them.

This clone was seen repeatedly, ten times or more. A read error may account for a junction end that differs from germline. The same CDR3 also results from other DNA sequences found in this sample. V and J are TRBV28 and TRBJ2-7; no clear D. The CDR3 contains 12 residues. Germline V lookup: CDR1 MDHEN, CDR2 SYDVKM. The DNA for the CDR3 is TGTGCCAGTAGTTTACGAGGTCTCGAGCAGTACTTC. Encoded protein: CASSLRGLEQYF.